A selection of T cell receptor beta chains follows, all from one sample in a study of early T cells in non-severe SARS-CoV-2 infection. TCRdb itself ran the 5' RACE reads through MiXCR, one entry per CDR3 protein. The sample lists 65,000 to 75,000 distinct CDR3 sequences, 11% occurring once. The sequenced sample consisted of whole blood. All receptors derive from an adult who was a healthcare worker with PCR-confirmed SARS-CoV-2 infection or an uninfected control (not recorded which). CDR3s include the opening cysteine and the closing phenylalanine or tryptophan. D genes are given only for firm matches. The size field is filled for only some rows; it gives once, few, many or a size class.

many,14,-,TRBV9,TRBJ2-3,CASSVGQFPDTQYF,TGTGCCAGCAGCGTAGGTCAATTCCCAGATACGCAGTATTTT
many,12,-,TRBV12-3/TRBV12-4,TRBJ2-7,CASSLSGGRQYF,TGTGCCAGCAGCCTTTCCGGGGGCCGGCAGTACTTC
-,15,-,TRBV28,TRBJ2-7,CASSRTAPARYEQYF,TGTGCCAGCAGTCGGACAGCCCCGGCGCGCTACGAGCAGTACTTC
-,18,TRBD2,TRBV4-1,TRBJ2-3,CASSQYHGRPSSTDTQYF,TGCGCCAGCAGCCAATACCACGGGAGGCCCTCTAGCACAGATACGCAGTATTTT
many,17,-,TRBV11-2,TRBJ2-6,CASTRDGVGSGANVLTF,TGTGCCAGCACCCGGGACGGTGTAGGGTCGGGGGCCAACGTCCTGACTTTC
-,19,TRBD2,TRBV6-2/TRBV6-3,TRBJ2-7,CASSRSEGTSLFRSYEQYF,TGTGCCAGCAGTCGCTCCGAGGGGACTAGCCTTTTCAGGTCCTACGAGCAGTACTTC
many,16,-,TRBV19,TRBJ1-5,CASSVRDNFYNQPQHF,TGTGCCAGTAGCGTCCGGGACAACTTCTACAATCAGCCCCAGCATTTT
few,14,-,TRBV28,TRBJ1-6,CASSPSDRYSPLHF,TGTGCCAGCAGTCCCTCGGACCGCTATTCACCCCTCCACTTT
few,16,-,TRBV12-3/TRBV12-4,TRBJ2-3,CASSFGPIRYTDTQYF,TGTGCCAGCAGTTTCGGGCCGATAAGATACACAGATACGCAGTATTTT
many,17,TRBD1,TRBV27,TRBJ1-3,CASSPGQVDFSENTIYF,TGTGCCAGCAGCCCGGGACAGGTGGATTTTTCTGAAAACACCATATATTTT
many,15,TRBD2,TRBV6-1,TRBJ2-2,CASSGTSGNTGELFF,TGTGCCAGCAGCGGGACTAGCGGGAACACCGGGGAGCTGTTTTTT
few,15,TRBD2,TRBV6-2/TRBV6-3,TRBJ2-3,CASGPSGGATDTQYF,TGTGCCAGCGGTCCTAGCGGGGGGGCCACAGATACGCAGTATTTT